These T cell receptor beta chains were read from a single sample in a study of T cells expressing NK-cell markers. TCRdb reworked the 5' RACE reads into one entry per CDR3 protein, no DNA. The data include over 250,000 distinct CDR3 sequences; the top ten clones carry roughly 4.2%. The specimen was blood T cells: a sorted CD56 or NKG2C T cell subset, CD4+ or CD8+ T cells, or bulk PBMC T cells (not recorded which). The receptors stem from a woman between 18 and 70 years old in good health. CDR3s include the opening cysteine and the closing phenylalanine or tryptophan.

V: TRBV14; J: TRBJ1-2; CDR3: CASSQDRNPYYGYTF
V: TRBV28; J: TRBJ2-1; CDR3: CASILGAGGMLPYNEQFF
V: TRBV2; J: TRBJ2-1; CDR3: CASSERLAGEGEQFF
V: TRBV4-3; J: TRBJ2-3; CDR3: CASSQGEGLTDTQYF
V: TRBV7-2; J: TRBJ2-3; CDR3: CASNPAGDTQYF
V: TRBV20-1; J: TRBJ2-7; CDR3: CSARESYEQYF
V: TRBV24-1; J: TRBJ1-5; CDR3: CATSGAHVSQEPQHF
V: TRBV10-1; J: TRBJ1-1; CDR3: CASSESRISNTEAFF
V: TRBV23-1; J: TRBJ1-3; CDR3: CASSLPCRVGGQGISGNTIYF
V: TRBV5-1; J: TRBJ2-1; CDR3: CASSPQGASYNEQFF
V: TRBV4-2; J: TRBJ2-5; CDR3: CASSLSGGGEETQYF
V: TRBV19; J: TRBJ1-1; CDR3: CASQMNTEAFF
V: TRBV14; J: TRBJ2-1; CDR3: CASGPLAGPYNEQFF
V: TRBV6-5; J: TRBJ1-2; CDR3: CASSYGTATNYGYTF
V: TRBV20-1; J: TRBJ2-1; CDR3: CSARDRPSKGNEQFF
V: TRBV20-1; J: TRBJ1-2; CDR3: CSALDTSNYGYTF
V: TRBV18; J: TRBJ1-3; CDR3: CASSPSQPSSGNTIYF
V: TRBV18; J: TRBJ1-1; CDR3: CASSPRPGGRNTEAFF
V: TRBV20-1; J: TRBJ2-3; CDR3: CSARTSGRGNTQYF
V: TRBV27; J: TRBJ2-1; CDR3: CASSFLGQGPYNEQFF
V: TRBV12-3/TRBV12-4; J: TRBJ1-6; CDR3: CASTGQVGSPLHF
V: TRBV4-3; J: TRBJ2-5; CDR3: CASSRITSGQETQYF
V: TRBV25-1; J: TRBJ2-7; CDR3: CASSDRVYEQYF
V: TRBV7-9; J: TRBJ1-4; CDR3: CASSHRDGNEKLFF
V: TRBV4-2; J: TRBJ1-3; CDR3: CASSWGTGNTVYF
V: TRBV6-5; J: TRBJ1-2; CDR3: CASSYSGTVYGYTF
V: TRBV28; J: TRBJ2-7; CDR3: CASSFSGTKNGQYF
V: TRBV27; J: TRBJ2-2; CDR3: CGRPEPNTGELFF
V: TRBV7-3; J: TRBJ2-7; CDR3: CASSLIGIEVTTYEQYF
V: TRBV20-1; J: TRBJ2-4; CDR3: CSAEDTPGRDIQYF
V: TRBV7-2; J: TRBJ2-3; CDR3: CASSLYNTQYF
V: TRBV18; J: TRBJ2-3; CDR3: CASSPPAPYTDTQYF
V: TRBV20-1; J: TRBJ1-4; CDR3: CSAREPHVVQANEKLFF
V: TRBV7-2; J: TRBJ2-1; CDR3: CASSGTRREQFF
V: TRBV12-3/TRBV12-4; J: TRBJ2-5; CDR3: CASTPGVRETQYF
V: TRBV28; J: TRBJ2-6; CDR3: CASRDSGVGANVLTF